Listed below are T cell receptor beta chains from one sample, sequenced in a study of blood T cells in healthy people across ages. TCRdb processed the 5' RACE reads anew with MiXCR; each CDR3 protein has one entry. The table shows hundreds of thousands of distinct CDR3 sequences, with about 61% occurring only once. The material sequenced was blood. The source of these receptors is a man aged 35-49 years in good health. Each CDR3 is given with its conserved first and last residue. The order of the fields is J gene, D gene, clone size, V gene, CDR3 DNA, CDR3 protein. The D gene is left open where the match is weak. The size of a clone is reported for some rows only, either as once, few or many, or as a class for expanded clones.

>TRBJ1-2|TRBD1|-|TRBV20-1
TGCAGTGCTAGAGATGAAAGGGGGCGCGTTTTAGGTGGCTACACCTTC
CSARDERGRVLGGYTF
>TRBJ2-2|-|-|TRBV14
TGTGCCAGCAGCCGAGATATGCCCGGCACCGGGGAGCTGTTTTTT
CASSRDMPGTGELFF
>TRBJ1-1|TRBD1|-|TRBV25-1
TGTGCCAGCAGTGATCCAAAATCCGGGACAGGGGGCGGTTCTACTGAAGCTTTCTTT
CASSDPKSGTGGGSTEAFF
>TRBJ1-1|-|-|TRBV9
TGTGCCAGCAGCGGCCGAGGGAACATGAACACTGAAGCTTTCTTT
CASSGRGNMNTEAFF
>TRBJ2-3|-|-|TRBV4-3
TGCGCCAGCAGCCAAGAGAACAGAGTCACAGATACGCAGTATTTT
CASSQENRVTDTQYF
>TRBJ2-7|-|-|TRBV28
TGTGCCAGCAGTTGGGGGGGGGCCAGGGGGCTTGAGCAGTACTTC
CASSWGGARGLEQYF
>TRBJ1-2|-|few|TRBV6-5
TGTGCCAGCAGTTACTCGATGACAGGAGACTATGGCTACACCTTC
CASSYSMTGDYGYTF
>TRBJ1-5|TRBD1|once|TRBV24-1
TGTGCCACCAGCTCGGGGACAGGGGGAAGGCAGCCCCAGCATTTT
CATSSGTGGRQPQHF
>TRBJ1-5|-|-|TRBV4-1
TGCGCCAGCAGCCAGTTTCCTACAGGGAATCAGCCCCAGCATTTT
CASSQFPTGNQPQHF
>TRBJ1-2|-|-|TRBV29-1
TGCAGCGCCCCTAGGGCGGGACACTATGGCTACACCTTC
CSAPRAGHYGYTF
>TRBJ1-5|-|few|TRBV6-5
TGTGCCAGCGGCGGGCTTTCCGGCAATCAGCCCCAGCATTTT
CASGGLSGNQPQHF
>TRBJ2-5|TRBD1|-|TRBV7-8
TGTGCCAGCAGCTTAGGTGGGACAGGGGCGGCTGAGCAGTACTTC
CASSLGGTGAAEQYF
>TRBJ1-4|-|-|TRBV5-1
TGCGCCAGCAGCTTGACGGGAATTGCAACTAATGAAAAACTGTTTTTT
CASSLTGIATNEKLFF
>TRBJ2-5|TRBD2|-|TRBV5-5
TGTGCCAGCAGCTTCGAAAGCGGGGGGGCCCGCAAGACCCAGTACTTC
CASSFESGGARKTQYF
>TRBJ2-3|-|-|TRBV20-1
TGCAGTGCTCTCCTCGACAGCGGAAGACGCGGTACGCAGTATTTT
CSALLDSGRRGTQYF
>TRBJ2-5|-|few|TRBV6-2/TRBV6-3
TGTGCCAGCAGTTACGGGAGAGAGACCCAGTACTTC
CASSYGRETQYF
>TRBJ1-1|-|few|TRBV9
TGTGCCAGCAGCCCCCGGTGGGACACTGAAGCTTTCTTT
CASSPRWDTEAFF
>TRBJ2-7|-|-|TRBV27
TGTGCCAGCAGTTGGTTTCGGGGGTCTGGGGAGCAGTACTTC
CASSWFRGSGEQYF
>TRBJ1-6|TRBD1|-|TRBV6-4
TGTGCCAGCAGTGAGGCACAGGGGAGTTCACCCCTCCACTTT
CASSEAQGSSPLHF
>TRBJ2-1|-|-|TRBV7-2
TGTGCCAGCAGATTGGGGGTAGCCTACAATGAGCAGTTCTTC
CASRLGVAYNEQFF
>TRBJ2-6|-|-|TRBV29-1
TGCAGCGTTGAGGGCCAGCTGAACTCTGGGGCCAACGTCCTGACTTTC
CSVEGQLNSGANVLTF
>TRBJ2-3|TRBD1|-|TRBV9
TGTGCCAGCAGCGAGCTACCCTATGACAGGGGTAGGACAGATACGCAGTATTTT
CASSELPYDRGRTDTQYF
>TRBJ2-3|TRBD2|few|TRBV27
TGTGCCAGCAGCTTAGCGGGAGGAGATACGCAGTATTTT
CASSLAGGDTQYF
>TRBJ2-5|TRBD2|many|TRBV5-1
TGCGCCAGCAGCGATACTAGCGGGGACAAAGAGACCCAGTACTTC
CASSDTSGDKETQYF
>TRBJ1-6|-|-|TRBV7-2
TGTGCCAGCAGCCCCTCAATTGGGGGGCCCCTCCACTTT
CASSPSIGGPLHF
>TRBJ2-3|TRBD1|-|TRBV7-2
TGTGCCAGCAGCTTTCAGGGGGATCCCACAGATACGCAGTATTTT
CASSFQGDPTDTQYF
>TRBJ1-2|TRBD1|-|TRBV12-3/TRBV12-4
TGTGCCAGCAGTTTAAGGGACAGGGCAAACTATGGCTACACCTTC
CASSLRDRANYGYTF